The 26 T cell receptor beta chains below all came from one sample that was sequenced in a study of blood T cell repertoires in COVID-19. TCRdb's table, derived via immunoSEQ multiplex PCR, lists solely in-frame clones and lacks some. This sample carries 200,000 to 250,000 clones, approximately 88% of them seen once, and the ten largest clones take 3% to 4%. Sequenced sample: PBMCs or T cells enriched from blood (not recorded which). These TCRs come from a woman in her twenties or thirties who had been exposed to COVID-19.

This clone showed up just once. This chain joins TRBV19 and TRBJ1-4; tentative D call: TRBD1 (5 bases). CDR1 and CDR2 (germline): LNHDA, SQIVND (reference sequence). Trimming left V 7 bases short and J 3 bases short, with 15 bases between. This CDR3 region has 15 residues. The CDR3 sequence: CASTPWGDANEKLFF. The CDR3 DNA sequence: TGTGCCAGTACCCCTTGGGGGGATGCTAATGAAAAACTGTTTTTT.

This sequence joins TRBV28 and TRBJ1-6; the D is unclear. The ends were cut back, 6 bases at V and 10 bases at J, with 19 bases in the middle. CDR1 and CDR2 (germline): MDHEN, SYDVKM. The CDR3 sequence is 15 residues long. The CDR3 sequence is CASRRQRTVGSPLHF. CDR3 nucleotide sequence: TGTGCCAGCAGAAGGCAGAGGACTGTTGGGTCACCCCTCCACTTT.

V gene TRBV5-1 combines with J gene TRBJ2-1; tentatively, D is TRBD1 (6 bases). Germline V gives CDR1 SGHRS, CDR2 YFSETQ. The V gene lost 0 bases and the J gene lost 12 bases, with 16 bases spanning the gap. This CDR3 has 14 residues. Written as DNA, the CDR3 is TGCGCCAGCAGCTTGGCTAGCAGGGGCCTTGCGCAGTTCTTC. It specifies CASSLASRGLAQFF. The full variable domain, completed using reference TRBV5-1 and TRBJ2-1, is KAGVTQTPRYLIKTRGQQVTLSCSPISGHRSVSWYQQTPGQGLQFLFEYFSETQRNKGNFPGRFSGRQFSNSRSEMNVSTLELGDSALYLCASSLASRGLAQFFGPGTRLTVL.

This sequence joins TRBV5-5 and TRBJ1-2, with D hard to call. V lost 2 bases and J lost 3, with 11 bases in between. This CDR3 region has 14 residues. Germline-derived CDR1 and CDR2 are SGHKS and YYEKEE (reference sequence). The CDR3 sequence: CASSFIGYHYGYTF. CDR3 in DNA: TGTGCCAGCAGCTTCATCGGGTACCACTATGGCTACACCTTC.

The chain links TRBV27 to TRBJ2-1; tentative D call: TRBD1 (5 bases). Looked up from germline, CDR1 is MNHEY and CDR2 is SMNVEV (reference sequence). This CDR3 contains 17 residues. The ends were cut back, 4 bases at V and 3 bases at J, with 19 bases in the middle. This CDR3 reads CASSSLSVAGHYNEQFF. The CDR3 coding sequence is TGTGCCAGCAGTTCCCTCTCGGTCGCAGGGCACTACAATGAGCAGTTCTTC.

The CDR3 nucleotides are TGCGCCAGCAGCTTTTCGCTTAGCGGAACCTACGAGCAGTACTTC. Its translation is CASSFSLSGTYEQYF. The chain uses TRBV5-1 and TRBJ2-7, with D perhaps matching TRBD2 (6 bases). The CDR3 extends over 15 amino acids. Germline V gene lookup returns CDR1 SGHRS and CDR2 YFSETQ. The V and J ends lost 2 bases and 2 bases respectively, with 14 bases between them.

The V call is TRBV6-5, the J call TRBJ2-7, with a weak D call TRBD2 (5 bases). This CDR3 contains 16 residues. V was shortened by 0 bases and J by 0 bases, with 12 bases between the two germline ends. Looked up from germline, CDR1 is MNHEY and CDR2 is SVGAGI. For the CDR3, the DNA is TGTGCCAGCAGTTACTCGGACTCTTCCAGCTCCTACGAGCAGTACTTC. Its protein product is CASSYSDSSSSYEQYF.

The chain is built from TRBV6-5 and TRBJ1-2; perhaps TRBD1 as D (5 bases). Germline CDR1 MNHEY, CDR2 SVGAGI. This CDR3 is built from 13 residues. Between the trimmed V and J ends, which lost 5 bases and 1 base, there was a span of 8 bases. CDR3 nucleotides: TGTGCCAGCAGTACGACAGTTAACTATGGCTACACCTTC. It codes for CASSTTVNYGYTF.

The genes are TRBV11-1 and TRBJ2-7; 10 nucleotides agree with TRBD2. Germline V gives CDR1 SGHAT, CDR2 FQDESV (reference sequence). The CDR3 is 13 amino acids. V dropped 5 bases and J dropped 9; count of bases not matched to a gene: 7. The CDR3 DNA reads TGTGCCAGCAGCCCTAGCGGGAGTGGCGGGCAGTACTTC. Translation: CASSPSGSGGQYF.

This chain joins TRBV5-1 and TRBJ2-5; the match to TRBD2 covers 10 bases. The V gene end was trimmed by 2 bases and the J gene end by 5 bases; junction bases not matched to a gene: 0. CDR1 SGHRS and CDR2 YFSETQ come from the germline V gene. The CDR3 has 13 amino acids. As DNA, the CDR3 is TGCGCCAGCAGCTTTAGCGGGGGGGAGACCCAGTACTTC. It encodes CASSFSGGETQYF.

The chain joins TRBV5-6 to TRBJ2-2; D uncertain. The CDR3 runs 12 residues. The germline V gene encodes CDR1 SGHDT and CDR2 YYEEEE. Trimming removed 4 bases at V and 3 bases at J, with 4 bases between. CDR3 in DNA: TGTGCCAGCAGCATCTACACCGGGGAGCTGTTTTTT. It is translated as CASSIYTGELFF.

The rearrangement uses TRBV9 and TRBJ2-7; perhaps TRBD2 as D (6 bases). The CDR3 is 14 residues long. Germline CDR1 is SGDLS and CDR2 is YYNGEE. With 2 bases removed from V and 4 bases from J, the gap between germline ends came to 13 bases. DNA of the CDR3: TGTGCCAGCAGCGTTGGAGGGACTGGTTACGAGCAGTACTTC. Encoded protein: CASSVGGTGYEQYF.

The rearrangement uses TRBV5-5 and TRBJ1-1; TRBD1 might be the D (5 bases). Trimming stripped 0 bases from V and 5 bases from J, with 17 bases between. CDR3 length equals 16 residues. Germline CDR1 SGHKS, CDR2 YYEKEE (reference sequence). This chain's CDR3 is CASSLVAQGLGTEAFF. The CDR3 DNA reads TGTGCCAGCAGCTTGGTGGCTCAGGGATTGGGAACTGAAGCTTTCTTT.

CDR3 loop: CASSFDKSPLHF. The CDR3 DNA reads as TGTGCCAGCAGCTTTGACAAGTCACCCCTCCACTTT. The rearrangement links TRBV7-9 to TRBJ1-6; no clear D gene. The CDR3 has 12 amino acids. V was cut by 3 bases and J by 10 bases, with 7 bases left in between. Germline V gene lookup returns CDR1 SEHNR and CDR2 FQNEAQ (reference sequence).

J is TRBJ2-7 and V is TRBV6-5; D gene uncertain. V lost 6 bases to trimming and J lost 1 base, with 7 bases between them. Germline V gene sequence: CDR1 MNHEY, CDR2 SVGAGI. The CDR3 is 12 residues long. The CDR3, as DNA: TGTGCCAGCAGAGACATTTCCTACGAGCAGTACTTC. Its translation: CASRDISYEQYF.

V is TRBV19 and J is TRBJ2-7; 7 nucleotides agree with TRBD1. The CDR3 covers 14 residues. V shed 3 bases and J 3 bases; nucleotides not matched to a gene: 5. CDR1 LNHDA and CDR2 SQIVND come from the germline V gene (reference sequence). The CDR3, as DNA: TGTGCCAGTAGTATGGGGACAGCCTTCTACGAGCAGTACTTC. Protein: CASSMGTAFYEQYF. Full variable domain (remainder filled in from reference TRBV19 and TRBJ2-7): DGGITQSPKYLFRKEGQNVTLSCEQNLNHDAMYWYRQDPGQGLRLIYYSQIVNDFQKGDIAEGYSVSREKKESFPLTVTSAQKNPTAFYLCASSMGTAFYEQYFGPGTRLTVT.

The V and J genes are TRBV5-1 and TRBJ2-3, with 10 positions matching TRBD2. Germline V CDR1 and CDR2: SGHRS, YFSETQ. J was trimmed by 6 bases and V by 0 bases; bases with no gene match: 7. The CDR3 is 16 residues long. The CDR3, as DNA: TGCGCCAGCAGCTTGGCCGGGCTAGCGGGAGTGGATACGCAGTATTTT. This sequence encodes CASSLAGLAGVDTQYF.

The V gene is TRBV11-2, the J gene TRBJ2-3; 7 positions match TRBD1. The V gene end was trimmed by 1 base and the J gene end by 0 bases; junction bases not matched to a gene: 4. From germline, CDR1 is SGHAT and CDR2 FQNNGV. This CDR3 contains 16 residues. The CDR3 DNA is TGTGCCAGCAGCTTAGGTCAGGGGGATAGCACAGATACGCAGTATTTT. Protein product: CASSLGQGDSTDTQYF.

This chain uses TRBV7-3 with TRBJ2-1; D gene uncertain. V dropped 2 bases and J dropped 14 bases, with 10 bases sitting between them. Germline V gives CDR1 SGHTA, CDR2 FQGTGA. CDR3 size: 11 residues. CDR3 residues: CASSLEGEKFF. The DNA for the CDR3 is TGTGCCAGCAGCTTAGAAGGAGAGAAGTTCTTC.

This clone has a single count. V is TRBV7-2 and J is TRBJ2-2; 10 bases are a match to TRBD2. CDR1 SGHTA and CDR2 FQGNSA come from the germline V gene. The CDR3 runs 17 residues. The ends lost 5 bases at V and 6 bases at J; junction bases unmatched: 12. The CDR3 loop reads CASSPNPSGSRAGELFF. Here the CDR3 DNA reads TGTGCCAGCAGCCCGAACCCTAGCGGGAGTCGAGCCGGGGAGCTGTTTTTT.

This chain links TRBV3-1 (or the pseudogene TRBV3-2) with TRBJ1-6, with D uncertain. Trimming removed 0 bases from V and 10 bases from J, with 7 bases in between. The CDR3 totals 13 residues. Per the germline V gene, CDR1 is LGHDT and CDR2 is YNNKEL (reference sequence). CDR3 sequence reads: CASSQDGRSPLHF. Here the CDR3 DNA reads TGTGCCAGCAGCCAAGACGGTAGATCACCCCTCCACTTT.

This chain's CDR3 is CASSPRSGVRNEQFF. Written as DNA, the CDR3 is TGTGCCAGCTCACCACGGTCGGGAGTGCGCAATGAGCAGTTCTTC. The chain couples TRBV18 to TRBJ2-1; D is possibly TRBD2 (6 bases). The CDR3 spans 15 residues. Trimming took off 1 base at V and 6 bases at J, with 13 bases between the two ends. Germline V gives CDR1 KGHSH, CDR2 LQKENI.

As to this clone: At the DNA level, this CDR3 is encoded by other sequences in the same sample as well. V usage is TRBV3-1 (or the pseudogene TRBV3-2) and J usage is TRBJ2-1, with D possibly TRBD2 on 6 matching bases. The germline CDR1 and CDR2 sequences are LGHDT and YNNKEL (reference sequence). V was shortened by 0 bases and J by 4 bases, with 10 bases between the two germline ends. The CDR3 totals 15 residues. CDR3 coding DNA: TGTGCCAGCAGCCAAGACACGGGGGTATACAATGAGCAGTTCTTC. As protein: CASSQDTGVYNEQFF.

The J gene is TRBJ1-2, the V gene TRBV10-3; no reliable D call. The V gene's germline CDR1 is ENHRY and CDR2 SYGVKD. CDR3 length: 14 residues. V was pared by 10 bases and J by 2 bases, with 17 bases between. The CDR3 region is CASRTSGTNYGYTF. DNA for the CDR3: TGTGCCAGCCGGACGAGCGGAACGAACTATGGCTACACCTTC.

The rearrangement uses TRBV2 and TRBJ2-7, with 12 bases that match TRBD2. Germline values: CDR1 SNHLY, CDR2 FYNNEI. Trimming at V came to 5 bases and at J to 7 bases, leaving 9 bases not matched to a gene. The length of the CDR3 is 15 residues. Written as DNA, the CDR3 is TGTGCCAGCAGTATCCGACTAGCGGGAGCTGGGGAGCAGTACTTC. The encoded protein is CASSIRLAGAGEQYF.

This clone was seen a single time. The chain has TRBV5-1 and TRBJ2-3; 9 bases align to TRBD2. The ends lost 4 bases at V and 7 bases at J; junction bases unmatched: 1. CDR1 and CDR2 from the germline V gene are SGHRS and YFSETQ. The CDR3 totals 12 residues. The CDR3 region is CASSLAGNTQYF. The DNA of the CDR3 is TGCGCCAGCAGCCTAGCGGGGAATACGCAGTATTTT.